The 18 T cell receptor beta chains in this list originate from one sample, sequenced in a study of Ad26.COV2.S vaccination and SARS-CoV-2 variants. Some clones are missing from TCRdb's copy, which holds only in-frame ones; the method was immunoSEQ multiplex PCR. Here the sample spans approximately 140,000 clones, around 86% being singletons. The source was peripheral blood, collected after recovery from COVID-19. The receptors were gathered from a human donor who had recovered from COVID-19.

V is TRBV19 and J is TRBJ2-1, with no clear D. This CDR3 has 14 amino acids. V was trimmed by 5 bases and J by 2 bases, leaving 10 bases between them. Germline V lookup: CDR1 LNHDA, CDR2 SQIVND (reference sequence). CDR3 protein: CASSPDTPYNEQFF. The CDR3 bases are TGTGCCAGTAGTCCTGACACACCCTACAATGAGCAGTTCTTC.

The rearrangement links TRBV7-2 to TRBJ1-2, with 7 bases matching TRBD1. CDR1 is SGHTA and CDR2 is FQGNSA in the germline V gene. The CDR3 is 16 residues long. Trimming took 5 bases from V and 4 from J; bases not matched to a gene: 13. CDR3 DNA: TGTGCCAGCAGCGAAGAGGGGGCCTCGTTCCTCTATGGCTACACCTTC. Its translation is CASSEEGASFLYGYTF.

The CDR3 loop is CATRLAGGPSKDTQYF. In nucleotides, the CDR3 is TGTGCCACCCGATTAGCGGGGGGGCCGTCCAAAGATACGCAGTATTTT. This chain uses TRBV19 with TRBJ2-3; TRBD2 agrees at 11 bases. V lost 10 bases to trimming and J lost 5 bases; unmatched junction nucleotides: 14. Per germline, CDR1 LNHDA and CDR2 SQIVND (reference sequence). There are 16 residues in the CDR3.

This rearrangement joins TRBV24-1 to TRBJ2-1; 10 bases fit TRBD1. The CDR3 has 12 residues. Looked up from germline, CDR1 is KGHDR and CDR2 is SFDVKD. V shed 9 bases and J 8 bases; nucleotides not matched to a gene: 3. The CDR3 sequence is CATATGGDEQFF. CDR3 nucleotide sequence: TGTGCCACCGCGACAGGGGGCGATGAGCAGTTCTTC.

This sequence joins TRBV3-1 (or the pseudogene TRBV3-2) and TRBJ1-6; 7 positions match TRBD1. The CDR3 is 16 amino acids. Germline CDR1 LGHDT, CDR2 YNNKEL (reference sequence). Trimming cost V 0 bases and J 9 bases; bases outside gene matches: 8. The CDR3 loop is CASSQDGRGLPSPLHF. As DNA, the CDR3 is TGTGCCAGCAGCCAAGATGGGAGGGGGCTTCCTTCACCCCTCCACTTT.

V and J are TRBV9 and TRBJ2-1, with a possible D match to TRBD1 (6 bases). With 2 bases removed from V and 8 bases from J, the gap between germline ends came to 11 bases. The CDR3 totals 13 residues. CDR1 and CDR2 (germline): SGDLS, YYNGEE. CDR3 sequence reads: CASSVRRGDEQFF. CDR3 sequence (DNA): TGTGCCAGCAGCGTGCGCAGGGGCGATGAGCAGTTCTTC.

Details on this clone: The identical CDR3 is also encoded by other nucleotide sequences in the sample. This rearrangement joins TRBV20-1 to TRBJ2-5; D gene uncertain. V gave up 6 bases and J gave up 3 bases, with 8 bases separating them. CDR1 and CDR2 from the germline V gene are DFQATT and SNEGSKA (reference sequence). The CDR3 is made up of 11 amino acids. The CDR3 coding sequence is TGCAGTGCCAGCCCAGAAGAGACCCAGTACTTC. Translation gives CSASPEETQYF.

CDR3 DNA sequence: TGTGCCAGCATTTCAGGGGGCGGGATGGAGACCCAGTACTTC. Translation gives CASISGGGMETQYF. The chain employs TRBV28 and TRBJ2-5, with TRBD1 matching 8 bases. CDR1 is MDHEN and CDR2 is SYDVKM in the germline V gene. J lost 5 bases, V lost 7 bases, and 9 bases had no gene match. The CDR3 runs to 14 residues.

J is TRBJ2-1 and V is TRBV7-2, with D perhaps given as TRBD1 or TRBD2 (5 bases each). The germline V gene has CDR1 SGHTA and CDR2 FQGNSA. The CDR3 totals 17 residues. The ends were cut back, 1 base at V and 9 bases at J, with 22 bases in the middle. DNA of the CDR3: TGTGCCAGCAGCTTAGATATACCGGGACCCAGAAAGGCTGAGCAGTTCTTC. The encoded protein is CASSLDIPGPRKAEQFF.

CDR3 DNA sequence: TGTGCCAGTAGCGTACGACAGACCTCCTTAAAGTATAGCAATCAGCCCCAGCATTTT. Its protein is CASSVRQTSLKYSNQPQHF. J is TRBJ1-5 and V is TRBV19; perhaps TRBD1 as D (5 bases). Germline assignment: CDR1 LNHDA and CDR2 SQIVND (reference sequence). Trimming cost V 6 bases and J 0 bases, with 24 bases left between them. This CDR3 region has 19 residues. Combining the CDR3 with reference TRBV19 and TRBJ1-5 gives the whole variable domain DGGITQSPKYLFRKEGQNVTLSCEQNLNHDAMYWYRQDPGQGLRLIYYSQIVNDFQKGDIAEGYSVSREKKESFPLTVTSAQKNPTAFYLCASSVRQTSLKYSNQPQHFGDGTRLSIL.

The J gene is TRBJ2-7, the V gene TRBV27, with 10 bases identical to TRBD2. Per the germline V gene, CDR1 is MNHEY and CDR2 is SMNVEV (reference sequence). This CDR3 is built from 15 residues. Germline trimming cut 6 bases from V and 3 bases from J; bases unmatched to any gene: 8. The CDR3: CASSRTSGLLYEQYF. The CDR3 DNA follows: TGTGCCAGCAGCCGGACTAGCGGTTTACTCTACGAGCAGTACTTC.

The V gene is TRBV2, the J gene TRBJ2-7; a weak D match, TRBD1 (7 bases). Trimming removed 7 bases at V and 0 bases at J, with 16 bases between. CDR1 is SNHLY, CDR2 FYNNEI, per germline. The CDR3 is made up of 15 amino acids. This CDR3 is CASTPRRGPSYEQYF. CDR3 DNA sequence: TGTGCCAGCACTCCCCGGAGGGGGCCCTCCTACGAGCAGTACTTC.

The V gene is TRBV7-2, the J gene TRBJ2-3; 8 bases fit TRBD1. V shed 5 bases and J 5 bases; nucleotides not matched to a gene: 18. This CDR3 spans 18 amino acids. CDR1 and CDR2 from the germline V gene are SGHTA and FQGNSA. The CDR3 nucleotides read TGTGCCAGCAGCCCCCTTTTTTTGGACAGGGAGAGGGTAGATACGCAGTATTTT. It translates to CASSPLFLDRERVDTQYF.

The chain has TRBV6-2 or TRBV6-3 and TRBJ2-6; D unresolved. Germline loops: CDR1 MNHEY, CDR2 SVGEGT. The V end was cut by 1 base, the J end by 2 bases, with 6 bases between. CDR3 length: 15 residues. CDR3 protein: CASSYLPPGANVLTF. For the CDR3, the DNA is TGTGCCAGCAGTTACTTGCCCCCTGGGGCCAACGTCCTGACTTTC.

V is TRBV11-2 and J is TRBJ1-6; D unclear. Trimming left V 5 bases short and J 9 bases short, with 14 bases between. Looked up from germline, CDR1 is SGHAT and CDR2 is FQNNGV. This CDR3 region has 14 residues. CDR3 sequence: CASSHGREGSPLHF. The CDR3 DNA reads TGTGCCAGCAGCCATGGGAGGGAGGGTTCACCCCTCCACTTT. Drawing the rest from reference TRBV11-2 and TRBJ1-6, the complete variable domain is EAGVAQSPRYKIIEKRQSVAFWCNPISGHATLYWYQQILGQGPKLLIQFQNNGVVDDSQLPKDRFSAERLKGVDSTLKIQPAKLEDSAVYLCASSHGREGSPLHFGNGTRLTVT.

V usage is TRBV27 and J usage is TRBJ2-1; possibly TRBD1 or TRBD2 for D (5 bases each). This CDR3 has 13 residues. Between the trimmed V and J ends, which lost 3 bases and 9 bases, there was a span of 12 bases. Germline values: CDR1 MNHEY, CDR2 SMNVEV (reference sequence). The CDR3 sequence is CASSFGGWGEQFF. In DNA, the CDR3 is TGTGCCAGCAGTTTTGGGGGTTGGGGTGAGCAGTTCTTC.

V gene TRBV6-5 combines with J gene TRBJ1-5, with D unresolved. Germline CDR1 reads MNHEY; CDR2 reads SVGAGI. The CDR3 contains 15 residues. V dropped 5 bases and J dropped 2 bases, with 13 bases sitting between them. The CDR3 nucleotides are TGTGCCAGCAGTACGAATAATAACGGCAATCAGCCCCAGCATTTT. It encodes CASSTNNNGNQPQHF.

The CDR3 here is CAIETPLDRDGQPQHF. The CDR3 DNA reads as TGCGCCATCGAGACGCCCTTGGACAGGGACGGACAGCCCCAGCATTTT. V and J are TRBV10-1 and TRBJ1-5; 8 bases line up with TRBD1. Per the germline V gene, CDR1 is WNHNN and CDR2 is SYGVQD (reference sequence). The trim removed 10 bases at V and 7 bases at J, leaving 18 bases unmatched. The CDR3 is 16 residues long.